These 21 T cell receptor beta chains were sequenced from one sample in a study of shared clonotypes between healthy human individuals. Clones were read by immunoSEQ multiplex PCR, and TCRdb kept only the in-frame ones, dropping some. The profile shows 950,000 to 1,200,000 clones, about 80% of them singletons. Sequenced material: memory CD4+ T cells from PBMCs. The subset was: CD45RA-negative fraction. These receptors all come from a man aged 18 to 29 in good health. Some clones in this sample may be carry-over from other donors' samples.

This rearrangement joins TRBV28 to TRBJ2-7; D might be TRBD1 (6 bases). Trimming left V 5 bases short and J 3 bases short, with 23 bases between. Germline V gene sequence: CDR1 MDHEN, CDR2 SYDVKM. This CDR3 region has 17 residues. The CDR3 DNA follows: TGTGCCAGCAGTCACCACAGCCGGGACAACAGAGGCTACGAGCAGTACTTC. Translation: CASSHHSRDNRGYEQYF.

The CDR3 nucleotides read TGTGCCTGGAGTACGGGGAGCGGGAAAGAGACCCAGTACTTC. It specifies CAWSTGSGKETQYF. The chain carries TRBV30 and TRBJ2-5; 7 nucleotides line up with TRBD2. The CDR3 length is 14 residues. Looked up from germline, CDR1 is GTSNPN and CDR2 is SVGIG (reference sequence). With 2 bases clipped from V and 3 bases from J, the junction kept 6 bases outside the gene matches.

The rearrangement uses TRBV2 and TRBJ2-5; perhaps TRBD1 as D (6 bases). Germline CDR1 is SNHLY and CDR2 is FYNNEI. V was shortened by 4 bases and J by 2 bases, with 14 bases between the two germline ends. The CDR3 loop spans 15 amino acids. CDR3 in amino acids: CASSVPGGQQETQYF. The CDR3 DNA is TGTGCCAGCAGTGTCCCTGGAGGACAGCAAGAGACCCAGTACTTC.

The chain uses TRBV19 and TRBJ1-4; no clear D. Trimming removed 6 bases at V and 7 bases at J, with 18 bases between. The CDR3 totals 15 residues. Germline-derived CDR1 and CDR2 are LNHDA and SQIVND (reference sequence). The CDR3 DNA follows: TGTGCCAGTAGAAGGACTCAAGGGAAGAGTGAAAAACTGTTTTTT. It specifies CASRRTQGKSEKLFF.

CDR3 sequence reads: CASSPANNEQFF. The CDR3 nucleotides are TGTGCCAGCTCACCAGCGAACAATGAGCAGTTCTTC. The chain recombines TRBV18 with TRBJ2-1; D not resolved. The CDR3 loop spans 12 amino acids. The germline CDR1 and CDR2 sequences are KGHSH and LQKENI. The germline V and J ends were trimmed by 2 bases and 5 bases, with 4 bases remaining between them. Full variable domain (outside the CDR3, taken from reference TRBV18 and TRBJ2-1): NAGVMQNPRHLVRRRGQEARLRCSPMKGHSHVYWYRQLPEEGLKFMVYLQKENIIDESGMPKERFSAEFPKEGPSILRIQQVVRGDSAAYFCASSPANNEQFFGPGTRLTVL.

The chain employs TRBV5-1 and TRBJ1-5; 7 bases are a match to TRBD1. This CDR3 is 14 amino acids long. CDR1 and CDR2 (germline): SGHRS, YFSETQ. Trimming at V came to 4 bases and at J to 3 bases, leaving 4 bases not matched to a gene. The CDR3 loop reads CASSPGQDNQPQHF. CDR3 sequence (DNA): TGCGCCAGCAGCCCTGGACAGGACAATCAGCCCCAGCATTTT.

The genes are TRBV15 and TRBJ1-4; D perhaps matches TRBD1 (5 bases). The V gene's germline CDR1 is LNHNV and CDR2 YYDKDF (reference sequence). Trimming took off 5 bases at V and 7 bases at J, with 17 bases between the two ends. CDR3 size: 15 residues. The CDR3 loop reads CATSQSAGVGEKLFF. CDR3 sequence (DNA): TGTGCCACCAGCCAATCCGCGGGGGTGGGTGAAAAACTGTTTTTT.

A remark on this clone: The junction does not match germline at one end; this may be a read error. V is TRBV7-8 and J is TRBJ1-5; D perhaps matches TRBD1 (5 bases). The V gene's germline CDR1 is SGHVS and CDR2 FQNEAQ. The CDR3 totals 17 residues. This chain's CDR3 is CASSLVRGPREDQPQHF. The CDR3 nucleotides are TGTGCCAGCAGCTTAGTGAGGGGCCCAAGGGAGGATCAACCCCAGCATTTT. The full variable domain, with the rest looked up from reference TRBV7-8 and TRBJ1-5, is GAGVSQSPRYKVAKRGQDVALRCDPISGHVSLFWYQQALGQGPEFLTYFQNEAQLDKSGLPSDRFFAERPEGSVSTLKIQRTQQEDSAVYLCASSLVRGPREDQPQHFGDGTRLSIL.

This sequence joins TRBV7-2 and TRBJ2-2; D may match TRBD1 or TRBD2 (6 bases each). The CDR3 runs 16 residues. V lost 2 bases and J lost 1, with 11 bases in between. Per germline, CDR1 SGHTA and CDR2 FQGNSA. The CDR3 bases are TGTGCCAGCAGCTTATTGGGGGGCCGGAACACCGGGGAGCTGTTTTTT. Residues: CASSLLGGRNTGELFF.

The chain combines TRBV19 with TRBJ2-3; D remains ambiguous. V lost 5 bases, J lost 0 bases, and 6 bases lay in between. The V gene's germline CDR1 is LNHDA and CDR2 SQIVND (reference sequence). This CDR3 has 13 residues. The CDR3 reads CASSATSTDTQYF. CDR3 in DNA: TGTGCCAGTAGTGCAACTAGCACAGATACGCAGTATTTT. Together with reference TRBV19 and TRBJ2-3, the CDR3 gives the full variable domain: DGGITQSPKYLFRKEGQNVTLSCEQNLNHDAMYWYRQDPGQGLRLIYYSQIVNDFQKGDIAEGYSVSREKKESFPLTVTSAQKNPTAFYLCASSATSTDTQYFGPGTRLTVL.

The rearrangement joins TRBV11-2 to TRBJ2-7; 10 bases agree with TRBD2. This CDR3 region has 16 residues. Trimming at V came to 1 base and at J to 3 bases, leaving 6 bases not matched to a gene. Germline lookup yields CDR1 SGHAT and CDR2 FQNNGV. The CDR3 reads CASSLGLAGAFYEQYF. In DNA, the CDR3 is TGTGCCAGCAGCTTAGGGCTAGCGGGGGCATTCTACGAGCAGTACTTC.

V gene TRBV6-5 combines with J gene TRBJ1-1; maybe TRBD1 (5 bases). The CDR3 has 12 amino acids. V was pared by 0 bases and J by 10 bases, with 9 bases between. Germline CDR1 and CDR2: MNHEY and SVGAGI. This CDR3 reads CASSYSSGPAFF. The DNA of the CDR3 is TGTGCCAGCAGTTACTCGTCAGGGCCAGCTTTCTTT.

The chain has TRBV5-4 and TRBJ2-7, with 7 nucleotides matching TRBD2. CDR1 is SGHNT and CDR2 is YYREEE in the germline V gene (reference sequence). CDR3 length: 13 amino acids. V was clipped by 3 bases and J by 7 bases; unmatched bases: 7. Here the CDR3 DNA reads TGTGCCAGCAGCTCGGGACTACCAGGAGAGCAGTACTTC. Protein sequence: CASSSGLPGEQYF.

As for this clone: It may be a read error: a sequence one base away is much more abundant. The J gene is TRBJ2-5, the V gene TRBV7-7; TRBD1 aligns across 7 bases. CDR1 is SSHAT, CDR2 FNYEAQ, per germline (reference sequence). CDR3 length equals 13 residues. V shed 2 bases, J shed 4 bases, and the junction held 1 base outside the gene matches. The CDR3 coding sequence is TGTGCCAGCAGCTTAAACAGGGGAGAGACCCAGTACTTC. Amino acids: CASSLNRGETQYF.

There are many counts of this clone. At one end the junction does not follow the germline gene, possibly because of a read error. The chain recombines TRBV5-6 with TRBJ1-5; no firm D call. Germline V gene lookup returns CDR1 SGHDT and CDR2 YYEEEE. This CDR3 is 15 amino acids long. The CDR3 region is CASTLFGDSNQPQHF. In DNA, the CDR3 is TGTGCCAGCACCTTGTTCGGGGATAGCAATCAGCCCCAGCATTTT.

The chain uses TRBV28 and TRBJ2-5; D could derive from TRBD1 or TRBD2 (6 bases each). Germline V gives CDR1 MDHEN, CDR2 SYDVKM. The CDR3 is 16 amino acids. Trimming cost V 5 bases and J 4 bases, with 20 bases left between them. CDR3 region: CASSPNRGGFGETQYF. CDR3 in DNA: TGTGCCAGCAGTCCAAATAGAGGGGGGTTTGGAGAGACCCAGTACTTC.

As to this clone: Other DNA sequences of this sample code for an identical CDR3. This rearrangement joins TRBV7-9 to TRBJ2-3; D ambiguous. The V gene lost 5 bases and the J gene lost 0 bases, with 6 bases spanning the gap. Germline V gene lookup returns CDR1 SEHNR and CDR2 FQNEAQ (reference sequence). This CDR3 is 13 amino acids long. CDR3: CASSPPSTDTQYF. The CDR3 bases are TGTGCCAGCAGCCCCCCGAGCACAGATACGCAGTATTTT.

The chain has TRBV10-1 and TRBJ2-7; 7 positions match TRBD2. The CDR3 consists of 13 residues. CDR1 WNHNN and CDR2 SYGVQD come from the germline V gene (reference sequence). V trimming: 11 bases; J trimming: 4 bases; junction bases outside the gene matches: 11. DNA for the CDR3: TGCGCCGGGAGACGGGAGGCAGATTACGAGCAGTACTTC. This translates into CAGRREADYEQYF.

This chain links TRBV28 with TRBJ1-2; 7 nucleotides agree with TRBD1. The CDR3 totals 13 residues. After removal of 5 bases from V and 5 bases from J, the junction contained 5 bases not matched to a gene. The germline V gene encodes CDR1 MDHEN and CDR2 SYDVKM. The CDR3 DNA reads as TGTGCCAGCAGTCAGGGACAGCCATATGGCTACACCTTC. Protein product: CASSQGQPYGYTF.

J is TRBJ1-1 and V is TRBV30; no firm D call. This CDR3 is 11 amino acids long. Germline CDR1 is GTSNPN and CDR2 is SVGIG (reference sequence). The V gene lost 7 bases and the J gene lost 4 bases, with 10 bases spanning the gap. The DNA of the CDR3 is TGTGCCTCCCTCCTGGGCACTGAAGCTTTCTTT. Translation gives CASLLGTEAFF.

The V call is TRBV10-3, the J call TRBJ1-2, with a weak D call TRBD1 (5 bases). This CDR3 has 13 amino acids. Trimming left V 3 bases short and J 5 bases short, with 10 bases between. Germline V gene lookup returns CDR1 ENHRY and CDR2 SYGVKD. CDR3 residues: CAISDQGAYGYTF. The CDR3 DNA reads as TGTGCCATCAGTGATCAGGGAGCATATGGCTACACCTTC.